This entry concerns a single T cell receptor beta chain. What it binds is not known. This sample was included in a study of blood T cells in healthy people across ages. General observations from the study: There were more naive CD4+ cells and higher diversity in long-lived donors than in aged donors. The study lacked donor CMV status, which possibly confounded expanded clonotype changes.

This CDR3 contains 14 residues. V lost 3 bases to trimming and J lost 4 bases, with 12 bases between them. Germline V gene data show CDR1 as MNHNS and CDR2 as SASEGT. The authors ran a second PCR of about 6 to 12 cycles using a sample-barcoded 5' primer and a J-beta primer mix. Researchers report that a template-switch adaptor with 12 random nucleotides tagged each cDNA molecule. Researchers report that each sample yielded at least 2.5 million CDR3-containing paired-end reads. Using its own MiXCR run on the 5' RACE reads, TCRdb lists one record per CDR3 protein. The data hold about 1.4 million distinct CDR3 sequences, with roughly 64% observed a single time.

The J gene is TRBJ1-2, the V gene TRBV6-1; D unresolved. The sample consisted of blood. The source is a man aged 18 to 30 in good health. CDR3 sequence (DNA): TGTGCCAGCAGTGACCTGGGCATTGGCTATGGCTACACCTTC. This gives the protein CASSDLGIGYGYTF.